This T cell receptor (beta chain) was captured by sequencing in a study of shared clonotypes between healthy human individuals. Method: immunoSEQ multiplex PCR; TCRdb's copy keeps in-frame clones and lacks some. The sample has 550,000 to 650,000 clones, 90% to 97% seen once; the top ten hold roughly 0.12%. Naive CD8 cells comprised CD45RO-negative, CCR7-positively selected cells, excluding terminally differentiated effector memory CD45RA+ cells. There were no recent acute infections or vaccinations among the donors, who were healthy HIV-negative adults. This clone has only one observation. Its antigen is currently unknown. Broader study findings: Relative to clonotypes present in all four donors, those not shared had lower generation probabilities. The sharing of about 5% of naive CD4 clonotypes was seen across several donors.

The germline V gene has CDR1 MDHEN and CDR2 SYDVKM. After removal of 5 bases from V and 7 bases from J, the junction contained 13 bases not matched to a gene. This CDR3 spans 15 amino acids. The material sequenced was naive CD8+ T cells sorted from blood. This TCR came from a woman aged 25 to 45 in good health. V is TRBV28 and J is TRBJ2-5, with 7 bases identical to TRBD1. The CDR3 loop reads CASSDWTGDGGTQYF. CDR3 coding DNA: TGTGCCAGCAGTGATTGGACAGGCGATGGGGGGACCCAGTACTTC.